This TCR beta chain was profiled in a study of blood T cell repertoires in COVID-19. Study overall: Acute and convalescent COVID-19 samples came from the United States, Italy and Spain. T cells, B-cell-depleted T cells, or PBMCs provided the cDNA or gDNA that served as material.

Germline lookup yields CDR1 MDHEN and CDR2 SYDVKM. V lost 5 bases and J lost 8; bases outside the gene matches: 8. The CDR3 sequence is 14 residues long. This clone has more than one count but fewer than ten. In the original analysis: Using reference gene primer amplification, nucleated cell counts were estimated. Sequencing was performed with immunoSEQ multiplex PCR; in TCRdb, only in-frame clones are kept and a portion is missing. The DNA gave D and trimming, while V, J and clone size come from that table. The repertoire includes roughly 39,000 clones, approximately 89% of them detected once, and about 4.1% sits in the top ten.

Sequences were obtained from peripheral blood. The receptor's source is a man aged 55 to 70 with acute or convalescent COVID-19. The rearrangement uses TRBV28 and TRBJ2-3; 9 nucleotides agree with TRBD1. The CDR3 DNA reads as TGTGCCAGCAGTCCCACAGGGGGCGCAGGTACGCAGTATTTT. Translated, it gives CASSPTGGAGTQYF.